This TCR beta chain was sequenced during a study of T-cell reconstitution after alpha-beta-depleted transplantation in children. Trimming left V 0 bases short and J 6 bases short, with 8 bases between. The germline CDR1 and CDR2 sequences are SGHNT and YYREEE (reference sequence). The length of the CDR3 is 13 residues. Note on this clonotype: As yet, its antigen is unknown.

A library of TCRbeta sequences, prepared with unique molecular identifiers, was generated. TCRdb re-derived calls from the PCR reads in MiXCR, one entry per CDR3 protein. The profile shows about 830,000 distinct CDR3 sequences, about 16% of them singletons. Study-wide findings and caveats: As was reported, about two months after transplant, alpha-beta T cells came from several hundred expanded graft clones.

The chain combines TRBV5-4 with TRBJ2-3; D gene ambiguous. The clonotype was recovered from a male patient aged 10-17 years who had a stem cell transplant for acute lymphoblastic leukemia, so the T cells may come from the graft donor. Here the sequenced sample was PBMCs, mostly from graft donor cells, taken 360 days after TCRalphabeta/CD19-depleted stem cell transplant. CDR3 in amino acids: CASSLESMDTQYF. In DNA form, the CDR3 reads TGTGCCAGCAGCTTGGAGTCGATGGATACGCAGTATTTT.